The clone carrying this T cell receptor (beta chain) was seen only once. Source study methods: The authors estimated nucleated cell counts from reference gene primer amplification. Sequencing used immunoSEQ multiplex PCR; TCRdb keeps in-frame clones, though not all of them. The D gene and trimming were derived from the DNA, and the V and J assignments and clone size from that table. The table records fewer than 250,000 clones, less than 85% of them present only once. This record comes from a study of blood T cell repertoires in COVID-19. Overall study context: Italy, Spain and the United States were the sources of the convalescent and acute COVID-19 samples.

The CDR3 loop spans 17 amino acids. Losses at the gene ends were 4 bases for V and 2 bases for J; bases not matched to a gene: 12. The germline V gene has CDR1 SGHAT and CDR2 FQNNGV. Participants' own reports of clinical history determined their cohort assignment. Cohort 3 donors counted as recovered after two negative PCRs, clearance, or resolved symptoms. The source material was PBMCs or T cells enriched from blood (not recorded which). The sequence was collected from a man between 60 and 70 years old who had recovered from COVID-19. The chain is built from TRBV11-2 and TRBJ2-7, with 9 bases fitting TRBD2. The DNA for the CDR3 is TGTGCCAGCAGCTCCCCCCCGGGGCTAGCGGGGACCTACGAGCAGTACTTC. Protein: CASSSPPGLAGTYEQYF.